These 19 T cell receptor beta chains were all obtained from the same sample, sequenced in a study of blood T cells in healthy people across ages. With a J-beta primer mix and a sample-barcoded 5' primer, a second PCR ran 7 to 11 cycles. TCRdb ran MiXCR on the 5' RACE reads and lists one entry per CDR3 protein. The sample contains 1 million or so distinct CDR3 sequences, around 25% of which appear only once. These data were also reused for a study on T cells of mothers and their children.

The specimen sequenced was blood. The receptors were sampled from a girl aged 2 to 9 in good health.

This clonotype occurred a few times. V usage is TRBV20-1 and J usage is TRBJ2-5; TRBD2 agrees at 8 bases. Germline CDR1 is DFQATT and CDR2 is SNEGSKA (reference sequence). V was pared by 0 bases and J by 5 bases, with 5 bases of the junction left unmatched. This CDR3 spans 14 amino acids. The CDR3 loop is CSARDPAGVETQYF. The CDR3 bases are TGCAGTGCTAGAGATCCAGCGGGGGTGGAGACCCAGTACTTC.

This clonotype turned up a few times. A junction end diverges from the germline sequence, so it may reflect a read error. V usage is TRBV25-1 and J usage is TRBJ2-5; a weak D match, TRBD1 (5 bases). The DNA end favors TRBJ2-7, so the J call may be wrong. The CDR3 has 14 residues. CDR1 and CDR2 from the germline V gene are MGHDK and SYGVNS. CDR3 loop: CASGEGEPAYEQYF. In nucleotides, the CDR3 is TGTGCCAGCGGTGAAGGGGAACCCGCCTACGAGCAGTACTTC.

Comments on this clonotype: A read error may produce the germline difference seen at one junction end. The DNA of the CDR3 is TGTGCCAGCAGTTACTCACCGGAAAAACCGTTTTTT. Translated, it gives CASSYSPEKPFF. The genes are TRBV6-2 or TRBV6-3 and TRBJ1-4; D is unresolved. This CDR3 is built from 12 residues. Germline loops: CDR1 MNHEY, CDR2 SVGEGT.

The chain combines TRBV7-3 with TRBJ2-1; possible D gene TRBD1, 6 bases. Trimming removed 6 bases at V and 15 bases at J, with 24 bases between. From germline, CDR1 is SGHTA and CDR2 FQGTGA. This CDR3 contains 14 residues. The DNA of the CDR3 is TGTGCCAGCAGGTCCGCCTCAGGGGACGATGAGAGGTTCTTC. Protein: CASRSASGDDERFF.

The CDR3 DNA is TGTGCCAGCAGCCAAGATGTGGCAGGGCTGGAGACCCAGTACTTC. Translated: CASSQDVAGLETQYF. The gene calls are TRBV3-1 and TRBJ2-5; tentatively, D is TRBD1 (5 bases). Trimming pared 0 bases from V and 5 bases from J, leaving 13 bases between. Germline CDR1 and CDR2: LGHDT and YNNKEL (reference sequence). CDR3 length: 15 residues.

Only a few counts were recorded for this clonotype. The chain recombines TRBV4-1 with TRBJ2-7; 8 bases match TRBD1. V lost 4 bases to trimming and J lost 7 bases; unmatched junction nucleotides: 9. Germline CDR1 MGHRA, CDR2 YSYEKL. The CDR3 runs to 14 residues. CDR3 amino acids: CASSPPTGAREQYF. The CDR3 DNA sequence: TGCGCCAGCAGCCCACCGACAGGGGCGCGAGAGCAGTACTTC.

V gene TRBV27 combines with J gene TRBJ2-1; D is tentatively TRBD1 or TRBD2 (5 bases each). Germline CDR1 reads MNHEY; CDR2 reads SMNVEV (reference sequence). V lost 5 bases and J lost 7, with 18 bases in between. The CDR3 has 15 residues. In DNA form, the CDR3 reads TGTGCCAGCAGTCGCCGGGGCCTTTGGAGGAATGAGCAGTTCTTC. Its translation is CASSRRGLWRNEQFF.

There are a few counts of this clonotype. The rearrangement links TRBV29-1 to TRBJ2-6; possible D gene TRBD1, 5 bases. CDR1 and CDR2 (germline): SQVTM, ANQGSEA. The CDR3 totals 14 residues. V was pared by 3 bases and J by 1 base, with 7 bases between. The CDR3 loop reads CSVDQGSGANVLTF. CDR3 sequence (DNA): TGCAGCGTTGATCAGGGTTCTGGGGCCAACGTCCTGACTTTC.

The rearrangement links TRBV12-3 or TRBV12-4 to TRBJ2-7, with D perhaps matching TRBD1 (6 bases). The V and J ends lost 2 bases and 0 bases respectively, with 8 bases between them. CDR3 length: 14 residues. The CDR3 nucleotides are TGTGCCAGCAGTTTAATGACAGGCTCCTACGAGCAGTACTTC. Translated, it gives CASSLMTGSYEQYF.

This chain joins TRBV7-9 and TRBJ1-3; D gene uncertain. The CDR3 has 17 amino acids. From germline, CDR1 is SEHNR and CDR2 FQNEAQ (reference sequence). V was cut by 4 bases and J by 0 bases, with 16 bases left in between. CDR3 bases: TGTGCCAGCAGCTCTCGGACTGCAGCCCTCTCTGGAAACACCATATATTTT. Translating gives CASSSRTAALSGNTIYF.

The genes are TRBV28 and TRBJ1-4; the D is unclear. Trimming shortened V by 9 bases and J by 6 bases, and 5 bases separated the two germline ends. This CDR3 spans 10 amino acids. Germline V gives CDR1 MDHEN, CDR2 SYDVKM. This CDR3 reads CASQDEKLFF. The CDR3 DNA reads as TGTGCCAGTCAAGATGAAAAACTGTTTTTT. Full variable domain (outside the CDR3, taken from reference TRBV28 and TRBJ1-4): DVKVTQSSRYLVKRTGEKVFLECVQDMDHENMFWYRQDPGLGLRLIYFSYDVKMKEKGDIPEGYSVSREKKERFSLILESASTNQTSMYLCASQDEKLFFGSGTQLSVL.

Only a few counts were recorded for this clonotype. The V call is TRBV7-8, the J call TRBJ2-2; D unresolved. From germline, CDR1 is SGHVS and CDR2 FQNEAQ. The CDR3 spans 17 residues. V was pared by 1 base and J by 1 base, with 13 bases between. CDR3 bases: TGTGCCAGCAGCTTAGAGGCCCACTTCATGAACACCGGGGAGCTGTTTTTT. Translated, it gives CASSLEAHFMNTGELFF.

In its sample, this clonotype was seen a few times. The chain carries TRBV20-1 and TRBJ2-7; D is uncertain. V dropped 3 bases and J dropped 4 bases, with 7 bases sitting between them. This CDR3 contains 11 residues. Per germline, CDR1 DFQATT and CDR2 SNEGSKA (reference sequence). CDR3 DNA sequence: TGCAGTGCTAGCACCGAATACGAGCAGTACTTC. Residues: CSASTEYEQYF.

On this clonotype: This may be a read error, as it is one base from a much larger clone. CDR3 residues: CASSGDPDTQYF. The CDR3 DNA follows: TGTGCCAGCAGCGGGGACCCAGATACGCAGTATTTT. J is TRBJ2-3 and V is TRBV9, with D possibly being TRBD1 or TRBD2 (5 bases each). The CDR3 runs 12 residues. Per germline, CDR1 SGDLS and CDR2 YYNGEE. V was shortened by 3 bases and J by 4 bases, with 6 bases between the two germline ends.

This clonotype was seen a few times. The chain couples TRBV28 to TRBJ2-5; 7 bases map to TRBD1. The DNA end is a closer match to TRBJ2-1, so the J assignment may be wrong. This CDR3 is 13 amino acids long. The V gene's germline CDR1 is MDHEN and CDR2 SYDVKM. Here the CDR3 DNA reads TGTGCCAGCAGTCGCGAGACAGGGAATGAGCAGTTCTTC. Its translation: CASSRETGNEQFF.

This clonotype has a handful of counts. The chain combines TRBV7-9 with TRBJ2-5, with D maybe TRBD1 (6 bases). The germline CDR1 and CDR2 sequences are SEHNR and FQNEAQ (reference sequence). The length of the CDR3 is 14 residues. Trimming pared 5 bases from V and 7 bases from J, leaving 17 bases between. The CDR3 nucleotides are TGTGCCAGCAGCACAGACAGGATTTGGGGGACCCAGTACTTC. This sequence encodes CASSTDRIWGTQYF. The whole variable domain, filled in from reference TRBV7-9 and TRBJ2-5, reads DTGVSQNPRHKITKRGQNVTFRCDPISEHNRLYWYRQTLGQGPEFLTYFQNEAQLEKSRLLSDRFSAERPKGSFSTLEIQRTEQGDSAMYLCASSTDRIWGTQYFGPGTRLLVL.

This chain links TRBV2 with TRBJ2-7; TRBD1 matches 7 bases. Germline-derived CDR1 and CDR2 are SNHLY and FYNNEI. The CDR3 contains 13 residues. V gave up 4 bases and J gave up 7 bases; unmatched junction bases: 7. CDR3 loop: CASSATGLGEQYF. CDR3 bases: TGTGCCAGCAGTGCGACAGGGTTGGGGGAGCAGTACTTC.

This clonotype was counted only a few times. The chain links TRBV19 to TRBJ2-1, with D possibly TRBD1 on 6 matching bases. Germline V gene data show CDR1 as LNHDA and CDR2 as SQIVND (reference sequence). The germline V and J ends were trimmed by 7 bases and 3 bases, with 25 bases remaining between them. The CDR3 loop spans 18 amino acids. The CDR3 bases are TGTGCCAGTAAGAATCAACAGGGCCGCGCTGGGTACTACAATGAGCAGTTCTTC. It yields the protein CASKNQQGRAGYYNEQFF.

A few counts support this clonotype. The chain carries TRBV7-8 and TRBJ2-7; 10 bases are a match to TRBD1. The CDR3 has 15 residues. Losses at the gene ends were 1 base for V and 4 bases for J; bases not matched to a gene: 4. Germline-derived CDR1 and CDR2 are SGHVS and FQNEAQ. As DNA, the CDR3 is TGTGCCAGCAGCTTAGATGCGGGACAGGGGTACGAGCAGTACTTC. This translates into CASSLDAGQGYEQYF.